What follows is one T cell receptor beta chain and its context. This specimen comes from a study of control samples from healthy donors and cancer patients. Produced via immunoSEQ multiplex PCR; TCRdb's table is partial and in-frame only. The table shows tens of thousands of clones, with under 95% occurring only once. This CDR3 spans 14 amino acids. Germline V gene lookup returns CDR1 LNHDA and CDR2 SQIVND (reference sequence). Trimming took off 3 bases at V and 3 bases at J, with 11 bases between the two ends. The chain combines TRBV19 with TRBJ2-5; D perhaps matches TRBD1 (6 bases). The sample comprised PBMCs. This clonotype was sampled from a man in his fifties or sixties with lung cancer. CDR3 sequence (DNA): TGTGCCAGTAGTATCCGGGCAGGGGAAGAGACCCAGTACTTC. Protein: CASSIRAGEETQYF.